This section outlines one T cell receptor beta chain sequence together with its context. Researchers picked out CD4+ and CD8+ T cells from PBMCs by sorting. These data originate in a study of CD8+ T cells in alopecia areata. Overall study context: Oral tofacitinib (5 to 10 mg twice daily) was administered to treated patients.

There are 12 residues in the CDR3. Germline assignment: CDR1 GTSNPN and CDR2 SVGIG (reference sequence). Trimming took off 6 bases at V and 3 bases at J, with 9 bases between the two ends. Reverse transcription of extracted RNA yielded cDNA, which provided the sequencing template. Only in-frame clones appear in the TCRdb table, and some are missing; sequencing was by immunoSEQ multiplex PCR. The sample shows more than 200,000 clones, roughly 69% of them seen only once. The material sequenced was CD4+ T cells sorted from blood, taken at week 0. J is TRBJ1-3 and V is TRBV30, with D possibly TRBD1 on 5 matching bases. The receptor was isolated from a human donor with alopecia areata. The CDR3 spells CACGTFGNTIYF. In nucleotides, the CDR3 is TGTGCCTGTGGGACTTTTGGAAACACCATATATTTT.